This T cell receptor beta chain came from a study of cytotoxic CD8 clonotypes in ibrutinib-treated CLL. For the study at large: Some 25 partial and 2 complete responses; at median approximately 68 months, about 14 remitted, about twelve progressed. Study observations and caveats: The study sampled sustained-remission and progressing patients at different times. Clonality measured at baseline exceeded age-matched healthy donors, tracking circulating CD8+ T-cell counts.

Germline assignment: CDR1 SGHVS and CDR2 FQNEAQ. V shed 4 bases and J shed 0 bases, with 13 bases lying between them. There are 16 residues in the CDR3. Profiled with immunoSEQ multiplex PCR; TCRdb holds only in-frame clones, not every one. In the table there are fewer than 400,000 clones, 67% of which are singletons. As regards this clone: Its antigen remains unidentified.

This specimen consisted of PBMCs, obtained after 36 months of ibrutinib treatment. This chain uses TRBV7-8 with TRBJ1-3; no clear D gene. This clonotype was obtained from a human donor with chronic lymphocytic leukemia. The CDR3 coding sequence is TGTGCCAGCAGCTACTTGACTCCCAGCTCTGGAAACACCATATATTTT. Amino acids: CASSYLTPSSGNTIYF.